The clone carrying this TCR beta chain has just a few counts. Time point of the sample: newly diagnosed GD, antithyroid drugs for less than 3 months. PBMC RNA was the source of the TCR library. The data were obtained in a study of regulatory T cells in long-lasting Graves disease. Per the germline V gene, CDR1 is SGHTA and CDR2 is FQGTGA. Trimming removed 0 bases at V and 7 bases at J, with 10 bases between. The CDR3 runs to 13 residues. Arm-PCR of CDR3 regions with iRepertoire HTBI primers generated TCR beta libraries. TCRdb processed the multiplex PCR reads anew with MiXCR; each CDR3 protein has one entry. The sample includes 580,000 or so distinct CDR3 sequences, around 15% of them seen just once. These same records also appear under a second study, on T cells in Graves' hyperthyroidism and ophthalmopathy.

The specimen was peripheral blood mononuclear cells (PBMCs), collected at new diagnosis, from a patient treated with antithyroid drugs. This TCR came from a man between 18 and 35 years old with Graves disease. The chain has TRBV7-3 and TRBJ2-7; D remains ambiguous. CDR3 loop: CASSLTGPAEQYF. In DNA form, the CDR3 reads TGTGCCAGCAGCTTAACGGGTCCGGCGGAGCAGTACTTC.